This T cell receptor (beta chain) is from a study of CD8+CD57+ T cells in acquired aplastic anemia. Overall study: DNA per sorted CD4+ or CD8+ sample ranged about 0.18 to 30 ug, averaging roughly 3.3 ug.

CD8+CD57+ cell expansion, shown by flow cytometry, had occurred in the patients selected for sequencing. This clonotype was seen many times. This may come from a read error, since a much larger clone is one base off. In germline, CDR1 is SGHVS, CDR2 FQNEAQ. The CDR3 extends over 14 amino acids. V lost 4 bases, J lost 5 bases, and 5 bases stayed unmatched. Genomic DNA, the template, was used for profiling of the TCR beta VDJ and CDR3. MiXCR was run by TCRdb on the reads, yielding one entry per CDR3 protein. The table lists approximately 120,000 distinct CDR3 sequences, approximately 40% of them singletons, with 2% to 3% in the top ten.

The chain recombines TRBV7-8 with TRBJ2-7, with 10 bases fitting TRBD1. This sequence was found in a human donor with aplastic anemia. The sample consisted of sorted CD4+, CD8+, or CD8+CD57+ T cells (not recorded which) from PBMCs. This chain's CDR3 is CASSSGQGLDEQYV. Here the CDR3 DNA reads TGTGCCAGCAGCTCGGGACAGGGGCTCGACGAGCAGTACGTC.